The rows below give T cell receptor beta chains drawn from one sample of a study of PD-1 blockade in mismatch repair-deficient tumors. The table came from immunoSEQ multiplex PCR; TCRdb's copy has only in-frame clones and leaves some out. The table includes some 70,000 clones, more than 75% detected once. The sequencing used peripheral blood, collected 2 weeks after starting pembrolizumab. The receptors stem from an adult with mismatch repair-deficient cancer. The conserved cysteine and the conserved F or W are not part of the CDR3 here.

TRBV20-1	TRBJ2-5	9	SARFPQAQY
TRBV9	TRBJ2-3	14	ASSVDYISGTDTQY
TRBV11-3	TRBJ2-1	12	ASSLVVSTNEQF
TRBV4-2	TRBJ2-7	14	ASSQTQGGYAYEQY
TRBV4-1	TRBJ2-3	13	ASSQEQGHTDTQY
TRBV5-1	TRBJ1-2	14	ASSVQVGVSTYGYT
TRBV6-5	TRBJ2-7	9	ASQGLYEQY
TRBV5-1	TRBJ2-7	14	ASSSVTGPVNYEQY
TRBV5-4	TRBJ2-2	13	ASSPDIGNTGELF
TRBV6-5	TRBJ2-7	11	ASSYSGPYEQY
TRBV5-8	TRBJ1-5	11	ASSSGDFLPQH
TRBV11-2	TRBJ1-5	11	ASSLERNQPQH
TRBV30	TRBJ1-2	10	AWSVSGYGYT
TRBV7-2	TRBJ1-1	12	ASSPSRTNTEAF
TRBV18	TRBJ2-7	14	ASSQETSENSYEQY
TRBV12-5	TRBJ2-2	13	ASGSRDTNTGELF
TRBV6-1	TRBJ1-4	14	ASSEIGTGLNEKLF
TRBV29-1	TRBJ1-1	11	SVEGVGNTEAF
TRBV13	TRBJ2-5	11	ASSLRGLETQY
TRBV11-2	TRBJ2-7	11	ASSLDIIYEQY
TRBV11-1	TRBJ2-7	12	ASSFGLADYEQY